These 26 T cell receptor beta chains were sequenced from one sample in a study of Ad26.COV2.S vaccination and SARS-CoV-2 variants. TCRdb keeps only in-frame clones here, not all; method: immunoSEQ multiplex PCR. The table has approximately 410,000 clones, 92% seen once. Treatment indicated: approximately 18 received Ad26.COV2.S at low or high dose, single or two shots; 5 received placebo; per-sample allocation not given. Day 63 following the first vaccine or placebo injection was when the samples were taken. Sequenced here: peripheral blood, sampled in a trial of Ad26.COV2.S vaccine versus placebo. Source of these receptors: a person aged 18 to 59 who received the Ad26.COV2.S COVID-19 vaccine or a placebo.

The chain recombines TRBV28 with TRBJ2-1; perhaps TRBD2 as D (7 bases). This CDR3 has 11 amino acids. Trimming shortened V by 3 bases and J by 15 bases, and 12 bases separated the two germline ends. Germline V gives CDR1 MDHEN, CDR2 SYDVKM. DNA for the CDR3: TGTGCCAGCAGTTTTGGGGGGGCCTGGTTCTTC. This sequence encodes CASSFGGAWFF. The full variable domain, in which reference TRBV28 and TRBJ2-1 provide the parts outside the CDR3, is DVKVTQSSRYLVKRTGEKVFLECVQDMDHENMFWYRQDPGLGLRLIYFSYDVKMKEKGDIPEGYSVSREKKERFSLILESASTNQTSMYLCASSFGGAWFFGPGTRLTVL.

This chain joins TRBV7-9 and TRBJ1-5; 8 bases line up with TRBD1. V shed 5 bases, J shed 6 bases, and the junction held 6 bases outside the gene matches. The CDR3 sequence is 14 residues long. The germline gives CDR1 SEHNR, CDR2 FQNEAQ (reference sequence). CDR3 amino acids: CASSQGAGGQPQHF. CDR3 DNA: TGTGCCAGCAGCCAGGGGGCCGGGGGTCAGCCCCAGCATTTT.

This clone is a singleton in its sample. This sequence joins TRBV6-6 and TRBJ1-1; 7 bases align to TRBD1. J gave up 1 base and V 6 bases, and 14 bases lay outside the gene matches. The V gene's germline CDR1 is MNHNY and CDR2 SVGAGI (reference sequence). This CDR3 is built from 17 residues. The CDR3 DNA reads as TGTGCCAGCAGACGACGGGTGACAGGGTTGGGGAACACTGAAGCTTTCTTT. This gives the protein CASRRRVTGLGNTEAFF.

This clone was counted a single time. The chain uses TRBV10-3 and TRBJ1-3; TRBD1 agrees at 8 bases. The germline V gene has CDR1 ENHRY and CDR2 SYGVKD. The CDR3 is 16 residues long. J gave up 0 bases and V 6 bases, and 7 bases lay outside the gene matches. Here the CDR3 DNA reads TGTGCCATCAGCTCCACAGGGGGGAGCTCTGGAAACACCATATATTTT. It codes for CAISSTGGSSGNTIYF.

The chain couples TRBV19 to TRBJ2-1; 7 positions match TRBD1. This CDR3 is built from 16 residues. Germline loops: CDR1 LNHDA, CDR2 SQIVND (reference sequence). The junction had 8 bases not matched to a gene; V was cut back by 3 bases and J by 3 bases. DNA of the CDR3: TGTGCCAGTAGTATCCACCTCCGGGACAGCTACAATGAGCAGTTCTTC. This translates into CASSIHLRDSYNEQFF.

This chain connects TRBV7-8 to TRBJ1-2; tentative D call: TRBD1 (5 bases). The CDR3 spans 15 residues. Germline V gene data show CDR1 as SGHVS and CDR2 as FQNEAQ. Trimming stripped 1 base from V and 4 bases from J, with 13 bases between. CDR3 sequence: CASSLGPGRSYGYTF. The DNA for the CDR3 is TGTGCCAGCAGCTTAGGACCGGGACGGAGCTATGGCTACACCTTC.

The rearrangement uses TRBV5-1 and TRBJ1-1; possible D gene TRBD1, 6 bases. The CDR3 contains 15 residues. CDR1 is SGHRS and CDR2 is YFSETQ in the germline V gene. The germline V and J ends were trimmed by 0 bases and 5 bases, with 14 bases remaining between them. CDR3 region: CASSLELTGTTEAFF. The CDR3 bases are TGCGCCAGCAGCTTGGAGCTAACAGGGACGACTGAAGCTTTCTTT. Supplemented by reference TRBV5-1 and TRBJ1-1, the full variable domain reads KAGVTQTPRYLIKTRGQQVTLSCSPISGHRSVSWYQQTPGQGLQFLFEYFSETQRNKGNFPGRFSGRQFSNSRSEMNVSTLELGDSALYLCASSLELTGTTEAFFGQGTRLTVV.

The chain links TRBV18 to TRBJ2-2; TRBD2 might be the D (7 bases). The CDR3 is 15 residues long. Germline values: CDR1 KGHSH, CDR2 LQKENI. V was clipped by 5 bases and J by 0 bases, with 10 bases between them. In DNA, the CDR3 is TGTGCCAGCTCAGCGGGGGCCGCGAACACCGGGGAGCTGTTTTTT. As protein: CASSAGAANTGELFF.

Judged by abundance, this clone is medium-sized (0.01 to 0.1%). The rearrangement uses TRBV10-1 and TRBJ1-1, with a possible D match to TRBD1 (6 bases). Germline CDR1 is WNHNN and CDR2 is SYGVQD (reference sequence). The CDR3 totals 13 residues. Trimming shortened V by 6 bases and J by 3 bases, and 11 bases separated the two germline ends. CDR3 sequence reads: CASSFGQYTEAFF. The DNA for the CDR3 is TGCGCCAGCAGCTTCGGACAGTACACTGAAGCTTTCTTT.

The chain joins TRBV5-1 to TRBJ1-2; 9 nucleotides agree with TRBD1. CDR3 length: 16 residues. Germline values: CDR1 SGHRS, CDR2 YFSETQ. The J segment lost 5 bases and the V segment lost 0 bases, leaving 8 bases of the junction unmatched. The CDR3 DNA reads TGCGCCAGCAGCTTGGACCACACAGGGGGCAAATATGGCTACACCTTC. This sequence encodes CASSLDHTGGKYGYTF.

DNA of the CDR3: TGTGCCAGCCGTTTAAGACAGGAGCATAATTCACCCCTCCACTTT. Amino acids: CASRLRQEHNSPLHF. The chain carries TRBV2 and TRBJ1-6, with D possibly TRBD1 on 6 matching bases. Germline CDR1 is SNHLY and CDR2 is FYNNEI. Trimming cost V 8 bases and J 5 bases, with 16 bases left between them. This CDR3 spans 15 amino acids.

The rearrangement uses TRBV6-5 and TRBJ1-4; no clear D. The CDR3 is made up of 12 amino acids. Trimming cost V 5 bases and J 8 bases, with 9 bases left between them. Germline loops: CDR1 MNHEY, CDR2 SVGAGI. CDR3 nucleotide sequence: TGTGCCAGCAGTCCGGGAGGGGAAAAACTGTTTTTT. The encoded protein is CASSPGGEKLFF.

The chain has TRBV7-8 and TRBJ2-7; D possibly corresponds to TRBD2 (5 bases). The CDR3 length is 12 residues. V was shortened by 5 bases and J by 2 bases, with 7 bases between the two germline ends. Germline V gene lookup returns CDR1 SGHVS and CDR2 FQNEAQ. The CDR3 DNA reads as TGTGCCAGCAGCAAAGCGGCCTACGAGCAGTACTTC. Protein sequence: CASSKAAYEQYF.

The chain combines TRBV11-3 with TRBJ2-3; the D is unclear. The germline V gene has CDR1 SGHNT and CDR2 YENEEA. Trimming left V 6 bases short and J 5 bases short, with 9 bases between. CDR3 size: 12 residues. In nucleotides, the CDR3 is TGTGCCAGCAGGGGCTTGGGAGATACGCAGTATTTT. The encoded protein is CASRGLGDTQYF.

This chain joins TRBV14 and TRBJ1-2; D is ambiguous. Deletions cut 5 bases from V and 1 base from J, with 8 bases between. The CDR3 contains 13 residues. CDR1 and CDR2 (germline): SGHDN, FVKESK. CDR3 DNA: TGTGCCAGCAGCGACGCCAGTAACTATGGCTACACCTTC. The encoded protein is CASSDASNYGYTF.

The genes are TRBV5-4 and TRBJ2-7, with D uncertain. This CDR3 region has 13 residues. Per germline, CDR1 SGHNT and CDR2 YYREEE (reference sequence). V was pared by 3 bases and J by 3 bases, with 10 bases between. DNA of the CDR3: TGTGCCAGCAGCTGGACGGAGAGCTACGAGCAGTACTTC. Translated, it gives CASSWTESYEQYF.

The V call is TRBV12-3 or TRBV12-4, the J call TRBJ2-2, with no clear D. This CDR3 has 13 amino acids. Trimming stripped 3 bases from V and 5 bases from J, with 7 bases between. The CDR3 bases are TGTGCCAGCAGTTTTGACGATACCGGGGAGCTGTTTTTT. Translating gives CASSFDDTGELFF.

CDR3 region: CASSSGVDQPQHF. The DNA of the CDR3 is TGTGCCAGCAGCTCAGGGGTTGATCAGCCCCAGCATTTT. The J gene is TRBJ1-5, the V gene TRBV6-5; D is perhaps TRBD1 (6 bases). V was cut by 6 bases and J by 5 bases, with 11 bases left in between. The CDR3 sequence is 13 residues long. Germline V CDR1 and CDR2: MNHEY, SVGAGI.

V and J are TRBV3-1 (or the pseudogene TRBV3-2) and TRBJ2-7; D remains ambiguous. This CDR3 is 12 amino acids long. V was pared by 5 bases and J by 4 bases, with 9 bases between. CDR1 is LGHDT, CDR2 YNNKEL, per germline (reference sequence). The CDR3 DNA follows: TGTGCCAGCAGCGGTGACATGTACGAGCAGTACTTC. This sequence encodes CASSGDMYEQYF.

The rearrangement joins TRBV14 to TRBJ2-7; the D is unclear. The CDR3 sequence is 12 residues long. Germline CDR1 is SGHDN and CDR2 is FVKESK. V was shortened by 8 bases and J by 2 bases, with 10 bases between the two germline ends. CDR3 loop: CASSDATYEQYF. Written as DNA, the CDR3 is TGTGCCAGCTCCGACGCAACCTACGAGCAGTACTTC.

This clone was observed a handful of times. The rearrangement links TRBV1 to TRBJ2-2; whether TRBD1, the table's D call, matches the DNA was not checked. TRBV1 corresponds to a pseudogene. This CDR3 is 15 amino acids long. The CDR3 DNA reads TGCACCAGGAGCCTAACTGACAGGGGCACCGGGGAGCTGTTTTTT. Amino acid sequence: CTRSLTDRGTGELFF.

V is TRBV9 and J is TRBJ2-2; perhaps TRBD1 as D (6 bases). Germline values: CDR1 SGDLS, CDR2 YYNGEE. Trimming removed 4 bases at V and 7 bases at J, with 17 bases between. The CDR3 covers 15 residues. CDR3 in amino acids: CASSSPGPRGGELFF. CDR3 sequence (DNA): TGTGCCAGCAGCTCTCCGGGACCCAGGGGCGGGGAGCTGTTTTTT.

V is TRBV6-2 or TRBV6-3 and J is TRBJ2-4, with 10 bases that match TRBD1. The V gene's germline CDR1 is MNHEY and CDR2 SVGEGT. After removal of 4 bases from V and 1 base from J, the junction contained 7 bases not matched to a gene. The CDR3 loop spans 17 amino acids. The CDR3 loop reads CASSWGTGVVAKNIQYF. CDR3 DNA sequence: TGTGCCAGCAGTTGGGGGACAGGGGTTGTTGCCAAAAACATTCAGTACTTC.

The gene calls are TRBV13 and TRBJ2-7, with TRBD2 matching over 11 bases. The V gene's germline CDR1 is PRHDT and CDR2 FYEKMQ (reference sequence). With 5 bases clipped from V and 4 bases from J, the junction kept 7 bases outside the gene matches. The CDR3 has 15 amino acids. CDR3 loop: CASSKNSGGVYEQYF. The CDR3 nucleotides are TGTGCCAGCAGCAAAAATAGCGGGGGGGTTTACGAGCAGTACTTC.

The chain recombines TRBV6-2 or TRBV6-3 with TRBJ1-1, with D unclear. The CDR3 has 15 residues. Per the germline V gene, CDR1 is MNHEY and CDR2 is SVGEGT. With 6 bases removed from V and 1 base from J, the gap between germline ends came to 15 bases. The CDR3 coding sequence is TGTGCCAGCAGCCACGGCGGTTGGGGGAACACTGAAGCTTTCTTT. It yields the protein CASSHGGWGNTEAFF.

The chain combines TRBV12-3 or TRBV12-4 with TRBJ2-7; D unclear. This CDR3 is 12 amino acids long. Deletions cut 5 bases from V and 4 bases from J, with 9 bases between. As DNA, the CDR3 is TGTGCCAGCAGTCGTCTAGAGTACGAGCAGTACTTC. Its protein product is CASSRLEYEQYF.